Each of the 6 T cell receptor beta chains below was sequenced from the same sample in a study of T cell repertoires in cytomegalovirus infection (dated by TCRdb to about 2019). Sequenced using an Illumina HiSeq 1500. Clones were called with MiXCR by TCRdb after fastp trimmed the public reads at Q25, and only in-frame beta chains were retained. Duplicate CDR3 protein sequences are folded into a single record with the most common DNA and genes. The sample yields approximately 700,000 distinct CDR3 sequences; less than 40% were counted once. The top ten constitute around 2.6% of the sample. Material for sequencing was PBMCs. The receptors were sampled from a human donor in good health (CMV status not recorded). Some clones in this sample may be carry-over from other donors' samples.

V usage is TRBV20-1 and J usage is TRBJ2-1; possibly TRBD1 or TRBD2 for D (6 bases each). The CDR3 contains 14 residues. The ends were cut back, 2 bases at V and 6 bases at J, with 14 bases in the middle. Germline CDR1 and CDR2: DFQATT and SNEGSKA (reference sequence). CDR3 sequence (DNA): TGCAGTGCTAGACGGGACGGAGGGGGCAATGAGCAGTTCTTC. Translated: CSARRDGGGNEQFF.

This clonotype occurred many times. The V and J genes are TRBV27 and TRBJ1-1; D perhaps matches TRBD1 (5 bases). The CDR3 covers 13 residues. The germline V and J ends were trimmed by 6 bases and 0 bases, with 8 bases remaining between them. Per germline, CDR1 MNHEY and CDR2 SMNVEV (reference sequence). This CDR3 reads CASRDILNTEAFF. CDR3 DNA: TGTGCCAGCAGGGACATACTGAACACTGAAGCTTTCTTT.

This clonotype was recorded a few times. V usage is TRBV24-1 and J usage is TRBJ2-5; D remains unclear. V was cut by 1 base and J by 4 bases, with 6 bases left in between. Germline V lookup: CDR1 KGHDR, CDR2 SFDVKD. CDR3 length equals 13 residues. CDR3 loop: CATSDFSRETQYF. The CDR3 DNA follows: TGTGCCACCAGTGATTTCTCTCGAGAGACCCAGTACTTC.

The J gene is TRBJ1-1, the V gene TRBV5-6; D unresolved. This CDR3 contains 12 residues. With 1 base removed from V and 7 bases from J, the gap between germline ends came to 8 bases. The germline V gene has CDR1 SGHDT and CDR2 YYEEEE. The CDR3 sequence: CASSLPRSEAFF. CDR3 in DNA: TGTGCCAGCAGCTTGCCCCGGAGTGAAGCTTTCTTT.

The genes are TRBV5-4 and TRBJ1-1; weak D call: TRBD1 (5 bases). The germline V gene has CDR1 SGHNT and CDR2 YYREEE (reference sequence). Trimming cost V 5 bases and J 2 bases, with 13 bases left between them. The CDR3 spans 14 residues. CDR3 in amino acids: CASRVRDRNTEAFF. As DNA, the CDR3 is TGTGCCAGCAGAGTTAGGGACCGTAACACTGAAGCTTTCTTT.

The rearrangement links TRBV4-1 to TRBJ2-7, with D perhaps TRBD1 (7 bases). Germline V gene data show CDR1 as MGHRA and CDR2 as YSYEKL. This CDR3 comprises 14 residues. The V end lost 0 bases, the J end lost 12 bases, and 18 bases lay between the germline ends. The CDR3 bases are TGCGCCAGCAGCCAAGAGGAGGGGGCGGACAGAAGGTACTTC. Its protein product is CASSQEEGADRRYF.